This TCR beta chain appears in the sequencing data of a study of cytomegalovirus exposure and HLA in healthy donors. Study-level information: Later, an analysis reported that the 130 or so validation repertoires had used the same platform as the approximately 690 first-cohort repertoires. Study-wide results and limits: Reports described diagnosis of cytomegalovirus status by the classifier as highly specific and sensitive. In vitro experiments confirmed that a few CMV-associated chains were specific for CMV antigens.

Regarding this clone: Antigen: not known.

Only in-frame clones appear in the TCRdb table, and some are missing; sequencing was by immunoSEQ multiplex PCR. The top ten hold 6% to 6.5% of the sample, which has about 98,000 clones, over 75% seen once. This CDR3 contains 15 residues. CDR1 and CDR2 (germline): MDHEN, SYDVKM. Trimming shortened V by 5 bases and J by 3 bases, and 16 bases separated the two germline ends. Source material: PBMCs. This clonotype was sampled from a man aged 18 to 30 in good health and CMV-seropositive. This sequence joins TRBV28 and TRBJ2-5; perhaps TRBD1 as D (6 bases). CDR3 DNA: TGTGCCAGCAGTCCCTATCGGTCAGGGGAAGAGACCCAGTACTTC. It yields the protein CASSPYRSGEETQYF. The full variable domain, with the rest looked up from reference TRBV28 and TRBJ2-5, is DVKVTQSSRYLVKRTGEKVFLECVQDMDHENMFWYRQDPGLGLRLIYFSYDVKMKEKGDIPEGYSVSREKKERFSLILESASTNQTSMYLCASSPYRSGEETQYFGPGTRLLVL.